The source of this T cell receptor beta chain is a study of radiotherapy plus CTLA-4 blockade in lung cancer. Only in-frame clones appear in the TCRdb table, and some are missing; sequencing was by immunoSEQ multiplex PCR. The table has some 50,000 clones, approximately 85% seen once. Focal radiation was given together with CTLA-4 blockade (ipilimumab) to patients with chemo-refractory metastatic non-small-cell lung cancer. V was pared by 5 bases and J by 2 bases, with 12 bases between. Germline CDR1 reads SGHVS; CDR2 reads FQNEAQ. The CDR3 length is 14 residues. The source is a human donor with non-small cell lung cancer whose response to radiotherapy plus ipilimumab could not be evaluated. The chain employs TRBV7-8 and TRBJ1-2; D may be TRBD1 (6 bases). The specimen was peripheral blood, collected from a patient treated with radiotherapy plus ipilimumab. The CDR3: CASSEGTINYGYTF. The CDR3 bases are TGTGCCAGCAGCGAGGGGACAATAAACTATGGCTACACCTTC.